These 23 T cell receptor beta chains were sequenced from one sample in a study of blood T cell repertoires in COVID-19. Repertoires were generated with immunoSEQ multiplex PCR, while TCRdb's copy carries only in-frame clones and drops some. The sample lists some 150,000 clones; 84% were seen once. Material for sequencing was PBMCs or T cells enriched from blood (not recorded which). The receptors originated from a woman between 45 and 60 years old who had been exposed to COVID-19.

The rearrangement joins TRBV5-4 to TRBJ1-4; no firm D call. The germline V gene has CDR1 SGHNT and CDR2 YYREEE (reference sequence). V was trimmed by 7 bases and J by 0 bases, leaving 7 bases between them. CDR3 length: 13 residues. The CDR3, as DNA: TGTGCCAGCCGAGAGTCAACTAATGAAAAACTGTTTTTT. Amino acid sequence: CASRESTNEKLFF.

The J gene is TRBJ1-1, the V gene TRBV19; 9 nucleotides agree with TRBD1. The ends lost 5 bases at V and 3 bases at J; junction bases unmatched: 7. This CDR3 is built from 15 residues. The germline gives CDR1 LNHDA, CDR2 SQIVND (reference sequence). In DNA form, the CDR3 reads TGTGCCAGTAGTCTTACGGGACAGGGATACACTGAAGCTTTCTTT. As protein: CASSLTGQGYTEAFF.

This clone was seen a handful of times. The chain couples TRBV15 to TRBJ1-1, with D possibly being TRBD1 (5 bases). The CDR3 is 14 amino acids. Germline V gives CDR1 LNHNV, CDR2 YYDKDF (reference sequence). Trimming removed 0 bases at V and 5 bases at J, with 10 bases between. The chain's CDR3 is CATSRDQRGTEAFF. CDR3 DNA: TGTGCCACCAGCAGAGATCAAAGGGGAACTGAAGCTTTCTTT.

This chain connects TRBV6-2 or TRBV6-3 to TRBJ1-4; D gene uncertain. Germline CDR1 is MNHEY and CDR2 is SVGEGT. CDR3 length: 16 amino acids. V lost 0 bases, J lost 0 bases, and 8 bases lay in between. In nucleotides, the CDR3 is TGTGCCAGCAGTTACTCGGTTCGAGCAACTAATGAAAAACTGTTTTTT. Its translation: CASSYSVRATNEKLFF.

This clone has just one count. The genes are TRBV6-4 and TRBJ1-5, with a weak D call TRBD1 (6 bases). CDR1 is MRHNA, CDR2 SNTAGT, per germline. V lost 4 bases to trimming and J lost 7 bases, with 11 bases between them. CDR3 length: 13 residues. The CDR3 here is CASSAQGHQPQHF. The CDR3 nucleotides read TGTGCCAGCAGTGCGCAGGGGCACCAGCCCCAGCATTTT.

The chain is built from TRBV5-1 and TRBJ2-1; TRBD2 agrees at 11 bases. The CDR3 extends over 14 amino acids. Germline V gene sequence: CDR1 SGHRS, CDR2 YFSETQ. V dropped 0 bases and J dropped 10; count of bases not matched to a gene: 3. CDR3 coding DNA: TGCGCCAGCAGCTTGGGACTAGCGGGAAGGGAGCAGTTCTTC. It specifies CASSLGLAGREQFF.

The rearrangement uses TRBV4-2 and TRBJ1-1; perhaps TRBD1 as D (6 bases). Germline CDR1 is LGHNA and CDR2 is YNFKEQ. CDR3 size: 14 residues. V lost 3 bases to trimming and J lost 0 bases, with 8 bases between them. Here the CDR3 reads CASSHSGVNTEAFF. The CDR3 DNA follows: TGTGCCAGCAGCCATTCAGGGGTGAACACTGAAGCTTTCTTT.

This clone was seen a single time. The genes are TRBV24-1 and TRBJ2-2; D may be TRBD1 (5 bases). Trimming removed 2 bases from V and 5 bases from J, with 14 bases in between. The CDR3 length is 16 residues. Germline CDR1 and CDR2: KGHDR and SFDVKD. Here the CDR3 DNA reads TGTGCCACCAGTGATTCAGGGCCCATGGGGACCGGGGAGCTGTTTTTT. Protein sequence: CATSDSGPMGTGELFF.

The rearrangement uses TRBV30 and TRBJ2-7, with 10 bases that match TRBD2. V dropped 3 bases and J dropped 4; count of bases not matched to a gene: 0. The germline CDR1 and CDR2 sequences are GTSNPN and SVGIG (reference sequence). The CDR3 has 12 amino acids. The CDR3 nucleotides are TGTGCCTGGAGACTAGCGGGATACGAGCAGTACTTC. Encoded protein: CAWRLAGYEQYF.

The chain carries TRBV3-1 (or the pseudogene TRBV3-2) and TRBJ2-5, with D perhaps matching TRBD1 (5 bases). Germline lookup yields CDR1 LGHDT and CDR2 YNNKEL (reference sequence). CDR3 length: 14 residues. V lost 4 bases to trimming and J lost 2 bases, with 11 bases between them. The CDR3 coding sequence is TGTGCCAGCAGCCCACAGGTTATTCAAGAGACCCAGTACTTC. It translates to CASSPQVIQETQYF.

The rearrangement joins TRBV19 to TRBJ2-3; 10 positions match TRBD1. Germline values: CDR1 LNHDA, CDR2 SQIVND (reference sequence). The CDR3 is 15 amino acids. J gave up 4 bases and V 7 bases, and 8 bases lay outside the gene matches. DNA for the CDR3: TGTGCCAGTACCAAGGACAGGGGGGGGTCAGATACGCAGTATTTT. It translates to CASTKDRGGSDTQYF.

V is TRBV21-1 and J is TRBJ2-1; TRBD2 is taken as the D call from the table, unchecked against the DNA. TRBV21-1 is assigned pseudogene status. The CDR3 runs 16 residues. CDR3 sequence (DNA): TGTGCCAGCGACACTACCGCCAAGGGACTTTTCAATGAGCAGTTCTTC. Translating gives CASDTTAKGLFNEQFF.

V and J are TRBV6-5 and TRBJ2-5; the D gene is possibly TRBD1 (5 bases). This CDR3 comprises 13 residues. Germline values: CDR1 MNHEY, CDR2 SVGAGI. V lost 6 bases to trimming and J lost 5 bases, with 13 bases between them. The CDR3 DNA follows: TGTGCCAGCAGGTTCAGGGTAGGGGAGACCCAGTACTTC. Translating it yields CASRFRVGETQYF.

This chain joins TRBV2 and TRBJ2-1; 7 bases map to TRBD1. Germline V lookup: CDR1 SNHLY, CDR2 FYNNEI. Germline trimming cut 2 bases from V and 4 bases from J; bases unmatched to any gene: 2. The CDR3 is 14 residues long. CDR3: CASSEQGEYNEQFF. Written as DNA, the CDR3 is TGTGCCAGCAGTGAACAGGGGGAGTACAATGAGCAGTTCTTC.

The chain couples TRBV4-3 to TRBJ1-6; D not resolved. The V gene's germline CDR1 is LGHNA and CDR2 YSLEER. The CDR3 is 15 amino acids. V was cut by 0 bases and J by 9 bases, with 12 bases left in between. The CDR3 is CASSQDFGSGSPLHF. DNA of the CDR3: TGCGCCAGCAGCCAAGATTTTGGTTCGGGTTCACCCCTCCACTTT.

This chain joins TRBV29-1 and TRBJ2-5; tentative D call: TRBD2 (6 bases). V lost 3 bases, J lost 2 bases, and 13 bases lay in between. CDR1 and CDR2 (germline): SQVTM, ANQGSEA. The CDR3 has 14 residues. The DNA for the CDR3 is TGCAGCGTTGATGAGGGAGCGGGTCAAGAGACCCAGTACTTC. It translates to CSVDEGAGQETQYF.

V gene TRBV4-2 combines with J gene TRBJ1-4; TRBD1 matches at 10 bases. Per the germline V gene, CDR1 is LGHNA and CDR2 is YNFKEQ. The CDR3 totals 16 residues. The ends lost 2 bases at V and 7 bases at J; junction bases unmatched: 7. In nucleotides, the CDR3 is TGTGCCAGCAGCCAACCAACCGGGACAGGGGTTGAAAAACTGTTTTTT. This codes for CASSQPTGTGVEKLFF.

J is TRBJ2-1 and V is TRBV9; maybe TRBD2 (6 bases). There are 12 residues in the CDR3. V lost 7 bases and J 10 bases, leaving 15 bases between the germline ends. The V gene's germline CDR1 is SGDLS and CDR2 YYNGEE. CDR3 sequence: CASGAGRTEQFF. The DNA of the CDR3 is TGTGCCAGCGGGGCGGGACGAACCGAGCAGTTCTTC.

CDR3 bases: TGCGCCAGCAGCCGGACAGGGGGCGCTTCTGGAAACACCATATATTTT. Translating gives CASSRTGGASGNTIYF. V gene TRBV10-2 combines with J gene TRBJ1-3; 11 bases are a match to TRBD1. J gave up 1 base and V 6 bases, and 5 bases lay outside the gene matches. The CDR3 has 16 residues. Germline V lookup: CDR1 WSHSY, CDR2 SAAADI.

The CDR3 reads CASSEYRYEQYF. CDR3 in DNA: TGTGCCAGCAGTGAATATCGCTACGAGCAGTACTTC. This chain connects TRBV25-1 to TRBJ2-7; D is unclear. The CDR3 spans 12 residues. CDR1 is MGHDK, CDR2 SYGVNS, per germline. With 0 bases removed from V and 3 bases from J, the gap between germline ends came to 3 bases.

The V call is TRBV12-3 or TRBV12-4, the J call TRBJ1-2; 7 bases match TRBD1. The J segment lost 1 base and the V segment lost 6 bases, leaving 2 bases of the junction unmatched. The CDR3 covers 13 residues. This CDR3 is CASSHRGNYGYTF. DNA for the CDR3: TGTGCCAGCAGCCACAGGGGTAACTATGGCTACACCTTC.

This chain links TRBV4-1 with TRBJ1-2, with D uncertain. The CDR3 extends over 13 amino acids. V was cut by 1 base and J by 9 bases, with 12 bases left in between. CDR1 and CDR2 (germline): MGHRA, YSYEKL. For the CDR3, the DNA is TGCGCCAGCAGCCAAGTCGCCGGTTTCAGCTACACCTTC. This codes for CASSQVAGFSYTF.

This clone has a handful of counts. The chain employs TRBV3-1 (or the pseudogene TRBV3-2) and TRBJ2-7, with unresolved D. V was pared by 2 bases and J by 4 bases, with 12 bases between. The V gene's germline CDR1 is LGHDT and CDR2 YNNKEL (reference sequence). This CDR3 contains 14 residues. Here the CDR3 DNA reads TGTGCCAGCAGCCAAAGTTCAGGTGGGTACGAGCAGTACTTC. Translating gives CASSQSSGGYEQYF.